The sequence of this T cell receptor beta chain was determined in a study of blood T cell repertoires in COVID-19. About the research overall: Samples representing acute and convalescent COVID-19 were sourced from the United States, Italy and Spain. The analysed material was cDNA or gDNA that came from T cells, B-cell-depleted T cells, or PBMCs.

Germline V CDR1 and CDR2: MDHEN, SYDVKM. The V segment lost 10 bases and the J segment 4 bases; nucleotides outside the gene matches: 8. The CDR3 is 13 residues long. Assay used: immunoSEQ multiplex PCR; TCRdb lists only in-frame clones, some missing. The sample holds roughly 220,000 clones; 88% are singletons and the top ten take under 15%. The chain combines TRBV28 with TRBJ1-2; 8 nucleotides line up with TRBD1. The TCR sequence derives from a woman aged 45-60 years with acute COVID-19. The sequenced material came from PBMCs or T cells enriched from blood (not recorded which). CDR3 nucleotides: TGTGCCAACGCACGGGACAGGTCCTATGGCTACACCTTC. Its translation is CANARDRSYGYTF.